This T cell receptor beta chain came from a study of blood T cell repertoires in COVID-19. Germline V CDR1 and CDR2: SGHTA, FQGNSA. The ends were cut back, 2 bases at V and 0 bases at J, with 8 bases in the middle. The CDR3 sequence is 16 residues long. Only in-frame clones appear in the TCRdb table, and some are missing; sequencing was by immunoSEQ multiplex PCR. The sample has 250,000 to 350,000 clones, about 85% seen once. The chain recombines TRBV7-2 with TRBJ2-6; the D is unclear. This TCR was recovered from a woman aged 50 to 60 who had recovered from COVID-19. Material: peripheral blood. CDR3 sequence reads: CASSLSPLSGANVLTF. The DNA for the CDR3 is TGTGCCAGCAGCTTATCCCCACTCTCTGGGGCCAACGTCCTGACTTTC.